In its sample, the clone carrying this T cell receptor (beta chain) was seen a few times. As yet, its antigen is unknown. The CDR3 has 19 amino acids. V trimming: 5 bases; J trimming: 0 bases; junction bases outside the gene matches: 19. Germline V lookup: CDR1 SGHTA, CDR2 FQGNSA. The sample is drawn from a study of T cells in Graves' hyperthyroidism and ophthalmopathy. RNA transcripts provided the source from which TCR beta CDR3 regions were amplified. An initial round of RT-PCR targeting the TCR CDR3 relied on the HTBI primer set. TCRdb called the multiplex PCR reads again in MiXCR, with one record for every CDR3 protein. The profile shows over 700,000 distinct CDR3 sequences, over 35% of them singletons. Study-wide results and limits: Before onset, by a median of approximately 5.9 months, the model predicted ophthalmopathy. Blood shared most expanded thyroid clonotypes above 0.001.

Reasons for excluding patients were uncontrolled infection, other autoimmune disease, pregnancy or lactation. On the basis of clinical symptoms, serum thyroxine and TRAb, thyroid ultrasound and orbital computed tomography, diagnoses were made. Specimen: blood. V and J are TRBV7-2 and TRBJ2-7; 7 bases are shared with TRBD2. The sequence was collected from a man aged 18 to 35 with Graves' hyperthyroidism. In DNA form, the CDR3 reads TGTGCCAGCAGCCCAACCGAAGCGTCGGGAGGCCAGAGCTCCTACGAGCAGTACTTC. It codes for CASSPTEASGGQSSYEQYF.